Listed below are T cell receptor beta chains from one sample, sequenced in a study of blood T cell repertoires in COVID-19. The method was immunoSEQ multiplex PCR; TCRdb's version includes in-frame clones alone and lacks a portion of them. The top ten clones hold 9.5% to 15% of a sample with some 180,000 clones, 81% of them seen once. The specimen sequenced was peripheral blood. These receptors were obtained from a woman over 75 with COVID-19, enrolled during active disease. CDR3s include the opening cysteine and the closing phenylalanine or tryptophan. Each record gives: V gene, clone size, D gene, J gene, CDR3 DNA, CDR3 protein. A D gene is named only where the DNA matches it firmly. Size tells how often a clone was seen (once, few, many) or the class of an expanded clone, and some rows leave it out.

V gene: TRBV5-4; clone size: -; D gene: -; J gene: TRBJ2-7; CDR3 DNA: TGTGCCAGCAGCAGCTATACCATCGGCGAGCAGTACTTC; CDR3 protein: CASSSYTIGEQYF
V gene: TRBV18; clone size: -; D gene: TRBD1; J gene: TRBJ1-4; CDR3 DNA: TGTGCCAGCTCACCACGTAGGGACAGTAATGAAAAACTGTTTTTT; CDR3 protein: CASSPRRDSNEKLFF
V gene: TRBV24-1; clone size: -; D gene: TRBD2; J gene: TRBJ2-5; CDR3 DNA: TGTGCCACCAGTGATTTGGGGCTAGCGGACCAAGAGACCCAGTACTTC; CDR3 protein: CATSDLGLADQETQYF
V gene: TRBV2; clone size: -; D gene: -; J gene: TRBJ1-2; CDR3 DNA: TGTGCCAGCAAAGGAGATCAGGGGATCTATGGCTACACCTTC; CDR3 protein: CASKGDQGIYGYTF
V gene: TRBV15; clone size: -; D gene: -; J gene: TRBJ2-1; CDR3 DNA: TGTGCCACCAGCAGAGAGGGTCGGGTCAATGAGCAGTTCTTC; CDR3 protein: CATSREGRVNEQFF
V gene: TRBV28; clone size: few; D gene: TRBD1; J gene: TRBJ2-6; CDR3 DNA: TGTGCCAGCAGTTCCTGGACAGGGGGGCTCTCTGGGGCCAACGTCCTGACTTTC; CDR3 protein: CASSSWTGGLSGANVLTF
V gene: TRBV7-9; clone size: -; D gene: -; J gene: TRBJ1-2; CDR3 DNA: TGTGCCAGCAGCTTAGCGATGGCTAACATACAGGGCTACACCTTC; CDR3 protein: CASSLAMANIQGYTF
V gene: TRBV6-6; clone size: -; D gene: TRBD1; J gene: TRBJ1-1; CDR3 DNA: TGTGCCAGCAGCTCCGACAGGGGGAACACTGAAGCTTTCTTT; CDR3 protein: CASSSDRGNTEAFF
V gene: TRBV19; clone size: -; D gene: TRBD1; J gene: TRBJ1-5; CDR3 DNA: TGTGCCAGTAGTGCCGGACAGGGGGCGGGAGGCAATCAGCCCCAGCATTTT; CDR3 protein: CASSAGQGAGGNQPQHF
V gene: TRBV2; clone size: -; D gene: -; J gene: TRBJ1-5; CDR3 DNA: TGTGCCAGCAGTGGGGCAAGATTGGGCAATCAGCCCCAGCATTTT; CDR3 protein: CASSGARLGNQPQHF
V gene: TRBV18; clone size: -; D gene: TRBD1; J gene: TRBJ2-7; CDR3 DNA: TGTGCCAGCTCACCGGGACAGGGCGGCGAGCAGTACTTC; CDR3 protein: CASSPGQGGEQYF
V gene: TRBV5-1; clone size: -; D gene: -; J gene: TRBJ1-2; CDR3 DNA: TGCGCCAGCAGCTTGGACGGGGGTAACTATGGCTACACCTTC; CDR3 protein: CASSLDGGNYGYTF
V gene: TRBV20-1; clone size: -; D gene: -; J gene: TRBJ1-3; CDR3 DNA: TGCAGTGCTAGTACCGGGAGCTCTGGAAACACCATATATTTT; CDR3 protein: CSASTGSSGNTIYF
V gene: TRBV4-1; clone size: few; D gene: -; J gene: TRBJ1-3; CDR3 DNA: TGCGCCAGCAGCCAAGAAGGCGCAGTCTTGAGGAACACCATATATTTT; CDR3 protein: CASSQEGAVLRNTIYF
V gene: TRBV7-2; clone size: -; D gene: TRBD2; J gene: TRBJ2-5; CDR3 DNA: TGTGCCAGCAGCTTAGGGGGACTAGCGGGGGAGGGAGAGACCCAGTACTTC; CDR3 protein: CASSLGGLAGEGETQYF
V gene: TRBV3-1/TRBV3-2; clone size: -; D gene: TRBD1; J gene: TRBJ2-5; CDR3 DNA: TGTGCCAGCGGGGACAGGGGAGAGACCCAGTACTTC; CDR3 protein: CASGDRGETQYF
V gene: TRBV21-1; clone size: -; D gene: -; J gene: TRBJ2-7; CDR3 DNA: TGTGCCAGCAGCAAAGCGACGACAGACAACCCCTACGAGCAGTACTTC; CDR3 protein: CASSKATTDNPYEQYF
V gene: TRBV5-1; clone size: -; D gene: -; J gene: TRBJ2-7; CDR3 DNA: TGCGCCAGCAGCTCGTATGCTAGAGCCCTCGGTGAGCAGTACTTC; CDR3 protein: CASSSYARALGEQYF
V gene: TRBV19; clone size: -; D gene: -; J gene: TRBJ1-2; CDR3 DNA: TGTGCCAGTAGTCAGTCTAACTATGGCTACACCTTC; CDR3 protein: CASSQSNYGYTF
V gene: TRBV18; clone size: once; D gene: -; J gene: TRBJ1-3; CDR3 DNA: TGTGCCAGCTCCTTCGACGGAGCGGCTGGAAACACCATATATTTT; CDR3 protein: CASSFDGAAGNTIYF
V gene: TRBV3-1/TRBV3-2; clone size: -; D gene: TRBD1; J gene: TRBJ2-7; CDR3 DNA: TGTGCCAGCAGCCCCCTCGGACAGGGGGGATCCTACGAGCAGTACTTC; CDR3 protein: CASSPLGQGGSYEQYF
V gene: TRBV27; clone size: once; D gene: TRBD2; J gene: TRBJ2-7; CDR3 DNA: TGTGCCAGCAGGCCCCGGGGGAGGGGCTACGAGCAGTACTTC; CDR3 protein: CASRPRGRGYEQYF
V gene: TRBV28; clone size: -; D gene: TRBD1; J gene: TRBJ2-7; CDR3 DNA: TGTGCCAGCAGGGCCCGGACAGGAACTTACTACGAGCAGTACTTC; CDR3 protein: CASRARTGTYYEQYF
V gene: TRBV5-6; clone size: -; D gene: -; J gene: TRBJ2-5; CDR3 DNA: TGTGCCAGCAGCTTGGTATACGGGGGGCCGTACCAAGAGACCCAGTACTTC; CDR3 protein: CASSLVYGGPYQETQYF
V gene: TRBV19; clone size: -; D gene: TRBD2; J gene: TRBJ2-7; CDR3 DNA: TGTGCCAGTAGTGGCCTAGCGGGAGGCTTCGAGCAGTACTTC; CDR3 protein: CASSGLAGGFEQYF
V gene: TRBV6-4; clone size: -; D gene: TRBD2; J gene: TRBJ2-1; CDR3 DNA: TGTGCCAGCAGTGACTCGAGCGGGGGGCTTAACAATGAGCAGTTCTTC; CDR3 protein: CASSDSSGGLNNEQFF
V gene: TRBV7-7; clone size: -; D gene: TRBD1; J gene: TRBJ1-1; CDR3 DNA: TGTGCCAGCAGCTTAGAGACAGGGAATACCATGAACACTGAAGCTTTCTTT; CDR3 protein: CASSLETGNTMNTEAFF
V gene: TRBV3-1/TRBV3-2; clone size: -; D gene: -; J gene: TRBJ1-6; CDR3 DNA: TGTGCCAGCAGCTCCAGGGCCAATTCACCCCTCCACTTT; CDR3 protein: CASSSRANSPLHF
V gene: TRBV19; clone size: -; D gene: TRBD1; J gene: TRBJ2-1; CDR3 DNA: TGTGCCAGTAGGCGGACAGGTCAGGATGAGCAGTTCTTC; CDR3 protein: CASRRTGQDEQFF
V gene: TRBV6-2/TRBV6-3; clone size: few; D gene: -; J gene: TRBJ2-7; CDR3 DNA: TGTGCCAGCAGTTACGGCAGGGCGAGCTCCTACGAGCAGTACTTC; CDR3 protein: CASSYGRASSYEQYF
V gene: TRBV5-4; clone size: -; D gene: -; J gene: TRBJ1-2; CDR3 DNA: TGTGCCAGCAGGTCCCCCGACGGGAACTATGGCTACACCTTC; CDR3 protein: CASRSPDGNYGYTF
V gene: TRBV5-1; clone size: -; D gene: TRBD1; J gene: TRBJ1-1; CDR3 DNA: TGCGCCAGCAGCCCCGGGGACAGAACTGAAGCTTTCTTT; CDR3 protein: CASSPGDRTEAFF
V gene: TRBV21-1; clone size: -; D gene: -; J gene: TRBJ2-7; CDR3 DNA: TGTGCCAGCAGCAAAGTTCGGGGGGGGCCCCTCTACGAGCAGTACTTC; CDR3 protein: CASSKVRGGPLYEQYF
V gene: TRBV3-1/TRBV3-2; clone size: -; D gene: -; J gene: TRBJ1-3; CDR3 DNA: TGTGCCAGCAGCCCTTCCTTAAACACCATATATTTT; CDR3 protein: CASSPSLNTIYF
V gene: TRBV5-6; clone size: -; D gene: TRBD1; J gene: TRBJ1-2; CDR3 DNA: TGTGCCAGCAGCCGAATACAGGGGGCCTATGGCTACACCTTC; CDR3 protein: CASSRIQGAYGYTF
V gene: TRBV18; clone size: -; D gene: -; J gene: TRBJ1-2; CDR3 DNA: TGTGCCAGCTCACCAACCTGGGAGGCCAACTATGGCTACACCTTC; CDR3 protein: CASSPTWEANYGYTF